This TCR beta chain was sequenced for a study of blood T cells in healthy people across ages. Study context: Using template switching, researchers captured about one barcoded beta molecule for each two T cells.

Combining a sample-barcoded 5' primer with a J-beta primer mix, a second PCR ran for 7 to 11 cycles. MiXCR was run by TCRdb on the 5' RACE reads, yielding one entry per CDR3 protein. The data show 1.5 million to 2 million distinct CDR3 sequences, about 35% seen once. This clonotype showed up many times. Its matching antigen is unknown. Study findings and constraints: As naive T cell percentage varied, TCR beta diversity correlated strongly with it.

This CDR3 is built from 13 residues. Trimming removed 5 bases at V and 5 bases at J, with 12 bases between. Germline values: CDR1 MNHNS, CDR2 SASEGT. The TCR sequence derives from a woman in her twenties or thirties in good health. The chain uses TRBV6-1 and TRBJ1-2; weak D call: TRBD1 (5 bases). Input material: blood. CDR3 protein: CASSRAGNYGYTF. CDR3 bases: TGTGCCAGCAGTCGGGCAGGGAATTATGGCTACACCTTC.